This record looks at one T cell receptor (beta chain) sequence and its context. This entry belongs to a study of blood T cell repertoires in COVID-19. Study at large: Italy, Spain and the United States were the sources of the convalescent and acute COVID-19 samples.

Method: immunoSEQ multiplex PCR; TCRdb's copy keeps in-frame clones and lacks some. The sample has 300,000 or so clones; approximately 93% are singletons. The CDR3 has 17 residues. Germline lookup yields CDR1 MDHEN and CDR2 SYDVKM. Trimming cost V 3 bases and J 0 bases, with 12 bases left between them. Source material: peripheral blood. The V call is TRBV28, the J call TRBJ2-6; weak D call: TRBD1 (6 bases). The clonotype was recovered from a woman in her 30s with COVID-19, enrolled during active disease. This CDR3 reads CASSFDRPVSGANVLTF. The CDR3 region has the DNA TGTGCCAGCAGTTTCGACAGGCCGGTCTCTGGGGCCAACGTCCTGACTTTC.